The 21 T cell receptor beta chains below come from one sample, sequenced in a study of control samples from healthy donors and cancer patients. Using immunoSEQ multiplex PCR, the repertoire was profiled, and TCRdb retains in-frame clones only, with some absent. This table has 130,000 or so clones, about 89% appearing once. Specimen: blood. All receptors come from a man aged 18 to 29 in good health.

This chain links TRBV4-2 with TRBJ2-5; 9 bases are a match to TRBD2. CDR3 length: 18 residues. V was clipped by 0 bases and J by 4 bases; unmatched bases: 12. From germline, CDR1 is LGHNA and CDR2 YNFKEQ. CDR3 nucleotides: TGTGCCAGCAGCCAAGAACGAGGCGGGGGGGCGGAGGTAGAGACCCAGTACTTC. It is translated as CASSQERGGGAEVETQYF.

This clone occurred a few times. The rearrangement links TRBV28 to TRBJ1-2; D is ambiguous. The V end was cut by 8 bases, the J end by 8 bases, with 12 bases between. Germline-derived CDR1 and CDR2 are MDHEN and SYDVKM. The CDR3 is made up of 11 amino acids. CDR3: CASSTRGGYTF. In nucleotides, the CDR3 is TGTGCCAGCTCCACTCGAGGGGGCTACACCTTC.

The chain couples TRBV7-2 to TRBJ2-5; D remains unclear. V lost 3 bases and J 5 bases, leaving 16 bases between the germline ends. Germline V CDR1 and CDR2: SGHTA, FQGNSA. The CDR3 covers 15 residues. CDR3 loop: CASSFRGSTKETQYF. The CDR3 DNA sequence: TGTGCCAGCAGCTTTCGAGGCTCTACAAAGGAGACCCAGTACTTC.

For the CDR3, the DNA is TGTGCCACCTCAGAATTTGGAAACTCTGGAAACACCATATATTTT. This sequence encodes CATSEFGNSGNTIYF. This chain links TRBV14 with TRBJ1-3, with D hard to call. The CDR3 runs 15 residues. Germline V CDR1 and CDR2: SGHDN, FVKESK. Trimming left V 10 bases short and J 0 bases short, with 16 bases between.

The rearrangement joins TRBV14 to TRBJ2-3; TRBD2 matches at 10 bases. With 1 base clipped from V and 6 bases from J, the junction kept 7 bases outside the gene matches. This CDR3 has 16 residues. The V gene's germline CDR1 is SGHDN and CDR2 FVKESK. The CDR3 bases are TGTGCCAGCAGCCAAGGCCAAGCGGGGGGGCAGGATACGCAGTATTTT. Amino acid sequence: CASSQGQAGGQDTQYF.

On this clone: Other DNA sequences in this specimen translate into the identical CDR3. The CDR3 is CASSPQGNTEAFF. The DNA for the CDR3 is TGTGCCAGCTCACCTCAGGGGAACACTGAAGCTTTCTTT. The rearrangement uses TRBV18 and TRBJ1-1, with D possibly TRBD1 on 5 matching bases. Trimming stripped 3 bases from V and 1 base from J, with 6 bases between. The length of the CDR3 is 13 residues. CDR1 is KGHSH, CDR2 LQKENI, per germline.

This rearrangement joins TRBV6-5 to TRBJ2-7; possible D gene TRBD1, 5 bases. The CDR3 has 14 residues. V lost 6 bases, J lost 3 bases, and 15 bases lay in between. CDR1 and CDR2 (germline): MNHEY, SVGAGI. The CDR3 reads CASSPRTYVYEQYF. CDR3 nucleotide sequence: TGTGCCAGCAGCCCGCGGACATATGTCTACGAGCAGTACTTC.

The chain couples TRBV11-2 to TRBJ2-1; 12 nucleotides align to TRBD2. Trimming at V came to 5 bases and at J to 3 bases, leaving 11 bases not matched to a gene. The CDR3 totals 18 residues. CDR1 is SGHAT and CDR2 is FQNNGV in the germline V gene. CDR3 amino acids: CASSPAGLAGGDYNEQFF. The DNA of the CDR3 is TGTGCCAGCAGCCCTGCGGGGCTAGCGGGGGGGGACTACAATGAGCAGTTCTTC.

V and J are TRBV5-4 and TRBJ1-1; D remains ambiguous. Germline V gene data show CDR1 as SGHNT and CDR2 as YYREEE (reference sequence). V was pared by 4 bases and J by 1 base, with 8 bases between. This CDR3 contains 13 residues. CDR3 in amino acids: CASSTDPNTEAFF. DNA of the CDR3: TGTGCCAGCAGCACGGACCCGAACACTGAAGCTTTCTTT.

The chain is built from TRBV28 and TRBJ1-6, with D unclear. The CDR3 is made up of 16 amino acids. Germline V gene lookup returns CDR1 MDHEN and CDR2 SYDVKM. V lost 5 bases to trimming and J lost 0 bases, with 11 bases between them. In nucleotides, the CDR3 is TGTGCCAGCAGTCGGACTTTGGGCTCCTATAATTCACCCCTCCACTTT. Translation gives CASSRTLGSYNSPLHF.

The chain recombines TRBV21-1 with TRBJ1-3. TRBV21-1 is an annotated pseudogene. The CDR3 is made up of 11 amino acids. CDR3 region: CASSNRHTIYF. In DNA, the CDR3 is TGTGCCAGCAGCAACCGGCACACCATATATTTT.

The V call is TRBV18, the J call TRBJ1-1; tentative D call: TRBD1 (6 bases). The CDR3 length is 15 residues. CDR1 and CDR2 from the germline V gene are KGHSH and LQKENI. The germline V and J ends were trimmed by 0 bases and 4 bases, with 12 bases remaining between them. This CDR3 is CASSPPGQRGTEAFF. Written as DNA, the CDR3 is TGTGCCAGCTCACCACCCGGACAGAGAGGCACTGAAGCTTTCTTT.

The V call is TRBV4-1, the J call TRBJ1-1; D not certain. The germline gives CDR1 MGHRA, CDR2 YSYEKL. The V gene lost 1 base and the J gene lost 8 bases, with 8 bases spanning the gap. There are 12 residues in the CDR3. The CDR3 DNA reads as TGCGCCAGCAGCCAAGGGACCCTGGAAGCTTTCTTT. It specifies CASSQGTLEAFF.

The chain links TRBV6-1 to TRBJ2-7; D unresolved. The CDR3 runs to 15 residues. Germline V gives CDR1 MNHNS, CDR2 SASEGT. The ends were cut back, 2 bases at V and 6 bases at J, with 17 bases in the middle. CDR3 bases: TGTGCCAGCAGTGAAAGTATCGGGTCGGTGAGCGAGCAGTACTTC. Translated, it gives CASSESIGSVSEQYF.

This rearrangement joins TRBV2 to TRBJ2-1, with 8 bases lining up with TRBD2. V dropped 8 bases and J dropped 6; count of bases not matched to a gene: 6. Germline CDR1 SNHLY, CDR2 FYNNEI. CDR3 length: 13 residues. The CDR3: CASQVAGTNEQFF. DNA of the CDR3: TGTGCCAGCCAGGTAGCGGGGACCAATGAGCAGTTCTTC.

The genes are TRBV4-3 and TRBJ1-4, with D possibly TRBD1 on 5 matching bases. The V gene lost 0 bases and the J gene lost 2 bases, with 13 bases spanning the gap. CDR3 length equals 17 residues. The germline CDR1 and CDR2 sequences are LGHNA and YSLEER. DNA of the CDR3: TGCGCCAGCAGCCAAGACAGGGTGGAGGGTACTAATGAAAAACTGTTTTTT. Translated: CASSQDRVEGTNEKLFF.

This clone appeared a few times. The chain employs TRBV14 and TRBJ1-6; D not certain. Germline values: CDR1 SGHDN, CDR2 FVKESK. The CDR3 is made up of 14 amino acids. Deletions cut 1 base from V and 7 bases from J, with 8 bases between. The DNA of the CDR3 is TGTGCCAGCAGCCAAGGACGGGAGAATTCACCCCTCCACTTT. This sequence encodes CASSQGRENSPLHF.

The J gene is TRBJ1-3, the V gene TRBV3-1 (or the pseudogene TRBV3-2); 10 bases map to TRBD1. The V gene end was trimmed by 4 bases and the J gene end by 6 bases; junction bases not matched to a gene: 12. This CDR3 is built from 17 residues. Looked up from germline, CDR1 is LGHDT and CDR2 is YNNKEL (reference sequence). CDR3 bases: TGTGCCAGCAGCCGAGAGACCGGGACAGGGGCTACAAACACCATATATTTT. It codes for CASSRETGTGATNTIYF.

As concerns this clone: This same CDR3 is encoded by further DNA sequences in the sample. The rearrangement joins TRBV10-3 to TRBJ2-7; TRBD2 agrees at 7 bases. The V gene's germline CDR1 is ENHRY and CDR2 SYGVKD. J gave up 4 bases and V 0 bases, and 6 bases lay outside the gene matches. The CDR3 has 15 residues. The CDR3 bases are TGTGCCATCAGTGAGTCGAGTAGCGGGTCGTACGAGCAGTACTTC. It is translated as CAISESSSGSYEQYF.

This chain's CDR3 is CASSLEGYRNTEAFF. The DNA for the CDR3 is TGTGCCAGCAGCTTAGAGGGGTACAGGAACACTGAAGCTTTCTTT. This chain joins TRBV7-8 and TRBJ1-1; TRBD1 is a possible D gene (5 bases). Germline-derived CDR1 and CDR2 are SGHVS and FQNEAQ. Between the trimmed V and J ends, which lost 1 base and 1 base, there was a span of 10 bases. This CDR3 spans 15 amino acids.

The genes are TRBV13 and TRBJ1-2, with D possibly matching TRBD1 (5 bases). CDR1 is PRHDT and CDR2 is FYEKMQ in the germline V gene (reference sequence). The V and J ends lost 1 base and 2 bases respectively, with 11 bases between them. CDR3 length: 15 residues. The CDR3 DNA follows: TGTGCCAGCAGCTTAGTCGCAGGGACGAACTATGGCTACACCTTC. Its translation is CASSLVAGTNYGYTF.